The 25 T cell receptor beta chains presented below share a single source sample, sequenced in a study of cytotoxic CD8 clonotypes in ibrutinib-treated CLL. Assay: immunoSEQ multiplex PCR; the TCRdb copy retains only in-frame clones and omits some. The sample has about 200,000 clones; 70% are singletons. Sequencing was performed on PBMCs, taken after 12 months of ibrutinib treatment. These TCRs come from a human donor with chronic lymphocytic leukemia.

This chain connects TRBV27 to TRBJ1-2; the match to TRBD1 covers 7 bases. The CDR3 is 13 residues long. Germline CDR1 MNHEY, CDR2 SMNVEV (reference sequence). With V trimmed by 10 bases and J by 4 bases, 9 bases remained unmatched. For the CDR3, the DNA is TGTGCCATGTTTCTTCAGGGGGTCTATGGCTACACCTTC. This translates into CAMFLQGVYGYTF.

This clone was counted between two and nine times. The chain uses TRBV9 and TRBJ2-2; D is unresolved. This CDR3 comprises 12 residues. CDR1 is SGDLS, CDR2 YYNGEE, per germline. V gave up 7 bases and J gave up 1 base, with 5 bases separating them. The CDR3 sequence: CASGRNTGELFF. As DNA, the CDR3 is TGTGCCAGCGGACGGAACACCGGGGAGCTGTTTTTT.

The rearrangement links TRBV19 to TRBJ2-6; TRBD1 agrees at 9 bases. V trimming: 11 bases; J trimming: 0 bases; junction bases outside the gene matches: 14. CDR3 length: 18 residues. Germline loops: CDR1 LNHDA, CDR2 SQIVND (reference sequence). CDR3 nucleotide sequence: TGTGCCGCAGGCCCTGGGACAGGGCCTTTCTCTGGGGCCAACGTCCTGACTTTC. Its protein product is CAAGPGTGPFSGANVLTF.

The table lists this clone with a few counts. This sequence joins TRBV4-2 and TRBJ1-5; the D gene is possibly TRBD1 (6 bases). The length of the CDR3 is 16 residues. Germline V lookup: CDR1 LGHNA, CDR2 YNFKEQ. Trimming removed 4 bases from V and 6 bases from J, with 19 bases in between. In DNA, the CDR3 is TGTGCCAGCAGCCCCCAGGTCCAGGGGAAGGGTCAGCCCCAGCATTTT. Translating gives CASSPQVQGKGQPQHF.

This rearrangement joins TRBV5-1 to TRBJ1-2, with D tentatively TRBD1 (6 bases). The germline V gene has CDR1 SGHRS and CDR2 YFSETQ. The CDR3 extends over 15 amino acids. V was shortened by 0 bases and J by 4 bases, with 13 bases between the two germline ends. The CDR3 nucleotides read TGCGCCAGCAGCTTGGACAGGGCTTTTGTCTATGGCTACACCTTC. Amino acid sequence: CASSLDRAFVYGYTF.

The rearrangement links TRBV4-2 to TRBJ2-3; D ambiguous. V lost 6 bases, J lost 0 bases, and 16 bases lay in between. Germline V gene lookup returns CDR1 LGHNA and CDR2 YNFKEQ. This CDR3 has 16 residues. The CDR3 DNA follows: TGTGCCAGCAGTCAATCCGGAACTTTTAGCACAGATACGCAGTATTTT. Residues: CASSQSGTFSTDTQYF.

This sequence joins TRBV7-2 and TRBJ1-2, with TRBD1 as a possible D gene (5 bases). V was shortened by 2 bases and J by 7 bases, with 20 bases between the two germline ends. Germline CDR1 SGHTA, CDR2 FQGNSA. The length of the CDR3 is 16 residues. The CDR3 DNA is TGTGCCAGCAGCTTAAATCACCCAAGGGGTTTGGGTGGCTACACCTTC. Its protein is CASSLNHPRGLGGYTF.

This clone was observed a few times. The V gene is TRBV10-3, the J gene TRBJ1-5; D uncertain. The ends were cut back, 1 base at V and 4 bases at J, with 8 bases in the middle. The germline V gene encodes CDR1 ENHRY and CDR2 SYGVKD. The length of the CDR3 is 14 residues. Here the CDR3 DNA reads TGTGCCATCAGTGAGTTAGGAGATAATCAGCCCCAGCATTTT. This sequence encodes CAISELGDNQPQHF.

The genes are TRBV19 and TRBJ2-7, with 8 bases aligning to TRBD1. The CDR3 consists of 15 residues. Germline V gene sequence: CDR1 LNHDA, CDR2 SQIVND (reference sequence). The ends lost 5 bases at V and 2 bases at J; junction bases unmatched: 8. CDR3 coding DNA: TGTGCCAGTAGTCCAGACAGGGGAGCCGCCTACGAGCAGTACTTC. It specifies CASSPDRGAAYEQYF.

This chain connects TRBV7-2 to TRBJ2-7, with 12 bases matching TRBD2. The CDR3 loop spans 16 amino acids. V shed 8 bases and J 7 bases; nucleotides not matched to a gene: 15. CDR1 SGHTA and CDR2 FQGNSA come from the germline V gene. CDR3: CASASGRAVAIREQYF. As DNA, the CDR3 is TGTGCCAGCGCTAGCGGGAGGGCCGTGGCCATAAGGGAGCAGTACTTC.

The chain combines TRBV28 with TRBJ2-2, with TRBD1 matching 8 bases. Trimming at V came to 8 bases and at J to 6 bases, leaving 11 bases not matched to a gene. Germline CDR1 reads MDHEN; CDR2 reads SYDVKM. The CDR3 covers 15 residues. CDR3 nucleotides: TGTGCCAGCTTCCCAGGGGGCGCTTCGGCCGGGGAGCTGTTTTTT. It yields the protein CASFPGGASAGELFF. Together with reference TRBV28 and TRBJ2-2, the CDR3 gives the full variable domain: DVKVTQSSRYLVKRTGEKVFLECVQDMDHENMFWYRQDPGLGLRLIYFSYDVKMKEKGDIPEGYSVSREKKERFSLILESASTNQTSMYLCASFPGGASAGELFFGEGSRLTVL.

The chain combines TRBV30 with TRBJ2-1; TRBD1 is a possible D gene (5 bases). This CDR3 has 14 amino acids. The germline V gene encodes CDR1 GTSNPN and CDR2 SVGIG (reference sequence). V gave up 5 bases and J gave up 4 bases, with 15 bases separating them. In DNA form, the CDR3 reads TGTGCCTGGGACCCTCTAGGGGATTACAATGAGCAGTTCTTC. Its protein is CAWDPLGDYNEQFF.

The sample holds one count of this clone. The V call is TRBV9, the J call TRBJ2-1, with D perhaps TRBD1 or TRBD2 (6 bases each). The CDR3 runs 15 residues. CDR1 is SGDLS, CDR2 YYNGEE, per germline. V gave up 0 bases and J gave up 6 bases, with 13 bases separating them. The CDR3, as DNA: TGTGCCAGCAGCGTAGCTGGGGGCGGGACCAATGAGCAGTTCTTC. Protein: CASSVAGGGTNEQFF.

This chain uses TRBV25-1 with TRBJ2-5; D is unresolved. The V and J ends lost 3 bases and 5 bases respectively, with 10 bases between them. The CDR3 has 13 residues. The germline CDR1 and CDR2 sequences are MGHDK and SYGVNS. The CDR3 DNA reads as TGTGCCAGCAGTGACCCGGGTCAGGAGACCCAGTACTTC. It encodes CASSDPGQETQYF.

The J gene is TRBJ1-1, the V gene TRBV11-2; no clear D. Looked up from germline, CDR1 is SGHAT and CDR2 is FQNNGV. The V end lost 3 bases, the J end lost 0 bases, and 5 bases lay between the germline ends. The CDR3 is 13 residues long. The CDR3 loop is CASSFQVNTEAFF. DNA of the CDR3: TGTGCCAGCAGCTTTCAAGTGAACACTGAAGCTTTCTTT.

The chain employs TRBV5-1 and TRBJ1-1; D is perhaps TRBD1 (5 bases). CDR3 length: 14 residues. The V end was cut by 0 bases, the J end by 4 bases, with 10 bases between. Per the germline V gene, CDR1 is SGHRS and CDR2 is YFSETQ. The CDR3 nucleotides read TGCGCCAGCAGCTTGGTAGAAGGGACCACTGAAGCTTTCTTT. Encoded protein: CASSLVEGTTEAFF.

This chain connects TRBV29-1 to TRBJ1-1; 9 bases align to TRBD1. This CDR3 has 13 amino acids. The J segment lost 7 bases and the V segment lost 6 bases, leaving 9 bases of the junction unmatched. In germline, CDR1 is SQVTM, CDR2 ANQGSEA. CDR3 DNA sequence: TGCAGCGTGACAGGGGGTTGGGAGGTTGAAGCTTTCTTT. Translated, it gives CSVTGGWEVEAFF. Using reference TRBV29-1 and TRBJ1-1 for the parts outside the CDR3, the full variable domain is SAVISQKPSRDICQRGTSLTIQCQVDSQVTMMFWYRQQPGQSLTLIATANQGSEATYESGFVIDKFPISRPNLTFSTLTVSNMSPEDSSIYLCSVTGGWEVEAFFGQGTRLTVV.

V usage is TRBV7-2 and J usage is TRBJ2-1; 10 bases match TRBD2. Germline CDR1 reads SGHTA; CDR2 reads FQGNSA. With V trimmed by 5 bases and J by 3 bases, 4 bases remained unmatched. This CDR3 contains 15 residues. This CDR3 reads CASSMTSGYYNEQFF. The CDR3 nucleotides are TGTGCCAGCAGCATGACTAGCGGGTACTACAATGAGCAGTTCTTC.

The V gene is TRBV4-1, the J gene TRBJ2-5, with D uncertain. From germline, CDR1 is MGHRA and CDR2 YSYEKL. The V gene lost 4 bases and the J gene lost 1 base, with 7 bases spanning the gap. This CDR3 contains 13 residues. DNA of the CDR3: TGCGCCAGCAGCCCCACGTCCCAAGAGACCCAGTACTTC. Protein: CASSPTSQETQYF.

V and J are TRBV4-1 and TRBJ2-3; 10 bases align to TRBD2. Per germline, CDR1 MGHRA and CDR2 YSYEKL. The junction had 8 bases not matched to a gene; V was cut back by 4 bases and J by 4 bases. The CDR3 runs 16 residues. The CDR3, as DNA: TGCGCCAGCAGCCCTCTTGGAGCGGGGGGGTCAGATACGCAGTATTTT. This codes for CASSPLGAGGSDTQYF.

V is TRBV21-1 and J is TRBJ1-1. TRBV21-1 is a pseudogene locus. CDR3 length: 16 residues. CDR3 sequence reads: CASSKSRGAPNTEAFF. The DNA of the CDR3 is TGTGCCAGCAGCAAAAGTAGAGGGGCTCCTAACACTGAAGCTTTCTTT.

This chain uses TRBV10-3 with TRBJ1-3, with D unresolved. Germline CDR1 ENHRY, CDR2 SYGVKD. The germline V and J ends were trimmed by 3 bases and 0 bases, with 12 bases remaining between them. The CDR3 has 16 amino acids. The chain's CDR3 is CAISDSGRASGNTIYF. The CDR3 DNA follows: TGTGCCATCAGTGACTCGGGGAGGGCCTCTGGAAACACCATATATTTT.

CDR3 protein: CASSVESAGNTIYF. In DNA form, the CDR3 reads TGTGCCAGCAGCGTAGAGTCAGCTGGAAACACCATATATTTT. The chain links TRBV9 to TRBJ1-3; no clear D gene. Germline assignment: CDR1 SGDLS and CDR2 YYNGEE. With 0 bases removed from V and 2 bases from J, the gap between germline ends came to 6 bases. The CDR3 is made up of 14 amino acids.

CDR3 coding DNA: TGTGCCAGCAGTCTACGGACAGGGTTCTTTCGGCCCCAGCATTTT. This encodes CASSLRTGFFRPQHF. V usage is TRBV28 and J usage is TRBJ1-5; 8 nucleotides line up with TRBD1. The V gene end was trimmed by 5 bases and the J gene end by 9 bases; junction bases not matched to a gene: 12. This CDR3 is built from 15 residues. Germline loops: CDR1 MDHEN, CDR2 SYDVKM.

The chain carries TRBV5-6 and TRBJ1-1; perhaps TRBD1 as D (5 bases). The CDR3 extends over 13 amino acids. Trimming stripped 3 bases from V and 4 bases from J, with 10 bases between. Germline assignment: CDR1 SGHDT and CDR2 YYEEEE. CDR3 sequence (DNA): TGTGCCAGCAGCTGGGGCGGGGCCACTGAAGCTTTCTTT. Protein sequence: CASSWGGATEAFF. Variable domain in full (rest from reference TRBV5-6 and TRBJ1-1): DAGVTQSPTHLIKTRGQQVTLRCSPKSGHDTVSWYQQALGQGPQFIFQYYEEEERQRGNFPDRFSGHQFPNYSSELNVNALLLGDSALYLCASSWGGATEAFFGQGTRLTVV.